This T cell receptor beta chain was profiled in a study of CDR3 diversity in severe acne. TCRdb recomputed calls from the PCR reads with MiXCR, one row per CDR3 protein. The data show around 83,000 distinct CDR3 sequences, about half seen once. CDR1 and CDR2 (germline): SNHLY, FYNNEI. Trimming removed 2 bases at V and 0 bases at J, with 16 bases between. CDR3 length equals 17 residues. The receptor was isolated from a male donor with severe acne vulgaris. The rearrangement links TRBV2 to TRBJ1-1; D is undetermined. The specimen was blood. The CDR3 bases are TGTGCCAGCAGTGAAAAAAGGGAGAATATCGTGAACACTGAAGCTTTCTTT. This translates into CASSEKRENIVNTEAFF.